The clone carrying this TCR beta chain occurred a few times. Its antigen is undetermined. Populations isolated by sorting all had purity greater than 95%. This entry belongs to a study of beta chain features in type 1 diabetes. Study-wide findings and caveats: People with Type 1 diabetes carried modestly yet significantly shorter TCRB CDR3s in all four CD4+ subsets. VDJ junctions from patients with type 1 diabetes contained fewer insertions and more deletions.

Germline V CDR1 and CDR2: SGHVS, FQNEAQ. The CDR3 extends over 15 amino acids. V lost 6 bases and J 5 bases, leaving 19 bases between the germline ends. Investigators reverse transcribed all isolated RNA, so they sequenced expressed TCRB transcripts. Only in-frame clones appear in the TCRdb table, and some are missing; sequencing was by immunoSEQ multiplex PCR. Of 350,000 to 450,000 clones listed, roughly 12% are singletons. This chain joins TRBV7-8 and TRBJ2-5, with TRBD1 as a possible D gene (7 bases). The TCR was taken from a woman aged 18-29 years with type 1 diabetes. Sample: naive CD4+ T cells from blood. CDR3 nucleotide sequence: TGTGCCAGCAGATCTGACAGGGCAGGGGGGGAGACCCAGTACTTC. It yields the protein CASRSDRAGGETQYF.